This entry is about one TCR beta chain. This sample was taken from a study of blood T cell repertoires in COVID-19. Study summary: Specimens from acute and convalescent COVID-19 originated in the United States, Italy and Spain. PBMCs, B-cell-depleted T cells, or T cells were the source of the cDNA or gDNA that made up the material.

Authors' analysis steps: Amplification from reference gene primers served as the basis for estimated nucleated cell counts. Using immunoSEQ multiplex PCR, the repertoire was profiled, and TCRdb retains in-frame clones only, with some absent. D and trimming were read from the DNA, whereas the V and J calls and clone size are those reported in that table. The sample holds 30,000 to 45,000 clones, approximately 88% seen once. In germline, CDR1 is SGDLS, CDR2 YYNGEE. The CDR3 has 13 residues. The germline V and J ends were trimmed by 9 bases and 6 bases, with 16 bases remaining between them. The genes are TRBV9 and TRBJ2-1; D is uncertain. Sequenced material: peripheral blood. This receptor was taken from a human donor in a cohort sampled during active COVID-19. CDR3 in DNA: TGTGCCAAAGATCAGGCATATCCCAATGAGCAGTTCTTC. Translation gives CAKDQAYPNEQFF. The full variable domain, in which reference TRBV9 and TRBJ2-1 provide the parts outside the CDR3, is DSGVTQTPKHLITATGQRVTLRCSPRSGDLSVYWYQQSLDQGLQFLIQYYNGEERAKGNILERFSAQQFPDLHSELNLSSLELGDSALYFCAKDQAYPNEQFFGPGTRLTVL.